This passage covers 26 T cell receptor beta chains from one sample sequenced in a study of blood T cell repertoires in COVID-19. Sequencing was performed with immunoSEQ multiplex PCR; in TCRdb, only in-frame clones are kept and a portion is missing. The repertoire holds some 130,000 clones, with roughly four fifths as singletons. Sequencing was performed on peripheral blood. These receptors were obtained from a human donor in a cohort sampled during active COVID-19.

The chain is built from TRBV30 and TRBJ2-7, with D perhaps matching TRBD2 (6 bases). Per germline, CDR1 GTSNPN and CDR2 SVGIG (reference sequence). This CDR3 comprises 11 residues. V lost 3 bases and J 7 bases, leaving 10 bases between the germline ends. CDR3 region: CAWRVGGEQYF. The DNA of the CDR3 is TGTGCCTGGAGAGTAGGAGGGGAGCAGTACTTC.

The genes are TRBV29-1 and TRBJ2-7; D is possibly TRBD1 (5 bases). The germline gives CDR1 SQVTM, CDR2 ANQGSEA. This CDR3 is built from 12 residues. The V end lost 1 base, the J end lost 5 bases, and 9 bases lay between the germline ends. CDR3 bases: TGCAGCGTTGAAGTAAGGGGCAACGAGCAGTACTTC. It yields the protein CSVEVRGNEQYF.

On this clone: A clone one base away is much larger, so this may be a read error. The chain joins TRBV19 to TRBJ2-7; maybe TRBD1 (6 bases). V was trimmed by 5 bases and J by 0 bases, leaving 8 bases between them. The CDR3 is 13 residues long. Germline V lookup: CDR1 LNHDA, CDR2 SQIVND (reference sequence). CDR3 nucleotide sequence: TGTGCCAGTAGTTTGGACAGCTCCTACGAGCAGTACTTC. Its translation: CASSLDSSYEQYF.

The CDR3 spells CSVEHTGIAGTGELFF. The CDR3 DNA reads TGCAGCGTTGAACATACAGGGATTGCTGGCACCGGGGAGCTGTTTTTT. This chain connects TRBV29-1 to TRBJ2-2; perhaps TRBD1 as D (6 bases). This CDR3 has 16 amino acids. V was cut by 2 bases and J by 4 bases, with 17 bases left in between. Per the germline V gene, CDR1 is SQVTM and CDR2 is ANQGSEA.

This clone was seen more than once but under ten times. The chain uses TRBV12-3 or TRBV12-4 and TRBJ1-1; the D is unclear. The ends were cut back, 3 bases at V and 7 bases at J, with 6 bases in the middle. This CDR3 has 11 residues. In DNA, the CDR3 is TGTGCCAGCAGTTTGGGAGTTGAAGCTTTCTTT. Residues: CASSLGVEAFF.

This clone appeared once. The CDR3 DNA sequence: TGTGCAAGCACCGGGCGGGGCGGGGCGAATGAGCAGTTCTTC. Translated, it gives CASTGRGGANEQFF. This chain links TRBV12-2 with TRBJ2-1; the table's D call of TRBD2 was not tested on the DNA. TRBV12-2 is a listed pseudogene. The CDR3 consists of 14 residues.

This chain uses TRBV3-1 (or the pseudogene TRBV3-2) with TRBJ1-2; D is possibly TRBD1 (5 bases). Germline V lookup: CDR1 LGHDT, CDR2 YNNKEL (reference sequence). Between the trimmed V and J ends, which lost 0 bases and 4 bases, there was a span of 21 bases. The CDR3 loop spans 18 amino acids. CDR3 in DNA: TGTGCCAGCAGCCAAGAAAGGGACCATCGGGGGGGTAGCTATGGCTACACCTTC. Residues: CASSQERDHRGGSYGYTF.

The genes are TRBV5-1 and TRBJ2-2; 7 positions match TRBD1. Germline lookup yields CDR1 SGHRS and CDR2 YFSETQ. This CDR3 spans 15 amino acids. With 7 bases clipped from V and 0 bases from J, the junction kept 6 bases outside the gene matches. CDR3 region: CASRQGGTNTGELFF. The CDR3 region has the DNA TGCGCCAGCCGACAGGGCGGAACGAACACCGGGGAGCTGTTTTTT.

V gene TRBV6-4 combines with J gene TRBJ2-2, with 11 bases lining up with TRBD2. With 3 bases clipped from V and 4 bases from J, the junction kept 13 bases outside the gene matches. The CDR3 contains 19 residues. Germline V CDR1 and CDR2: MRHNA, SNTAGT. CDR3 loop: CASSEPGLAVVRVTGELFF. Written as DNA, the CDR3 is TGTGCCAGCAGTGAACCGGGACTAGCGGTGGTGAGAGTCACCGGGGAGCTGTTTTTT.

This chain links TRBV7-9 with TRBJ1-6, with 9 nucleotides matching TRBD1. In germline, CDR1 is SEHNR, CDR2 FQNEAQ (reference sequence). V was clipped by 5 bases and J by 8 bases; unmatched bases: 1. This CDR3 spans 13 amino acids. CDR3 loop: CASSRDRDSPLHF. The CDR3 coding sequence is TGTGCCAGCAGCCGGGACAGGGATTCACCCCTCCACTTT.

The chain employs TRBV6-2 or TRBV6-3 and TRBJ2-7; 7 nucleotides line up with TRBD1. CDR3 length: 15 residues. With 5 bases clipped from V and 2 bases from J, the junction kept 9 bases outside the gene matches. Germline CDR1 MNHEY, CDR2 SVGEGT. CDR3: CASSPDRVDTYEQYF. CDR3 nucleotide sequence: TGTGCCAGCAGTCCCGACAGGGTAGACACCTACGAGCAGTACTTC.

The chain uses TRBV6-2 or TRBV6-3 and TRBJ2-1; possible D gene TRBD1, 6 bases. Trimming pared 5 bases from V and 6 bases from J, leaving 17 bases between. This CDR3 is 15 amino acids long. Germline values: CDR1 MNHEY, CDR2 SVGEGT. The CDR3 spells CASSPRGGMVNEQFF. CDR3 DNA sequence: TGTGCCAGCAGTCCCAGGGGTGGTATGGTCAATGAGCAGTTCTTC.

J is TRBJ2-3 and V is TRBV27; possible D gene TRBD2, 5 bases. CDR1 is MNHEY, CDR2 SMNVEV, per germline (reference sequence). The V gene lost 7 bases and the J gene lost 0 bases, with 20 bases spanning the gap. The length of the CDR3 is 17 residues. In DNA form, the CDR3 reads TGTGCCAGCAACCCCGAGGGCCCCCGAGACAGCACAGATACGCAGTATTTT. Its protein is CASNPEGPRDSTDTQYF.

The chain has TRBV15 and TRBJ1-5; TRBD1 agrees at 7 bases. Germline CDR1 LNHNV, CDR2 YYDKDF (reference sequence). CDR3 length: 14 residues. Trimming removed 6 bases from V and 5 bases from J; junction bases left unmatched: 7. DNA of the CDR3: TGTGCCACCAGTGCATACAGGGGAGATCAGCCCCAGCATTTT. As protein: CATSAYRGDQPQHF.

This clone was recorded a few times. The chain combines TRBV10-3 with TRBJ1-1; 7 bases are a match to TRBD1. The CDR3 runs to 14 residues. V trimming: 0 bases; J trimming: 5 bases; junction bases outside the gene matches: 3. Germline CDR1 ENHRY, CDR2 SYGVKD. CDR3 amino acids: CAISESGGWTEAFF. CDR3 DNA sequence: TGTGCCATCAGTGAGTCAGGGGGCTGGACTGAAGCTTTCTTT.

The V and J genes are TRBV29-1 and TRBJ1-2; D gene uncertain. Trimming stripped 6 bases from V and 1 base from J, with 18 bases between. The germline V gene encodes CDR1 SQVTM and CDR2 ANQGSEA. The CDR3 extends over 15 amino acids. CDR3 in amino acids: CSVDKGATFNYGYTF. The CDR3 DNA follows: TGCAGCGTCGACAAGGGAGCAACCTTTAACTATGGCTACACCTTC.

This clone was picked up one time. The CDR3 DNA reads TGTGCCAGCAGCTTTTGGCTGAACACTGAAGCTTTCTTT. Its translation is CASSFWLNTEAFF. The chain uses TRBV5-6 and TRBJ1-1, with unresolved D. This CDR3 spans 13 amino acids. With 2 bases removed from V and 0 bases from J, the gap between germline ends came to 5 bases. Germline CDR1 and CDR2: SGHDT and YYEEEE.

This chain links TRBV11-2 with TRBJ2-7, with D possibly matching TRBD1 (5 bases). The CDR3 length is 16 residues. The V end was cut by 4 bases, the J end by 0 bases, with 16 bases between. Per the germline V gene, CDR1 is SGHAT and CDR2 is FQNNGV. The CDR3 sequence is CASSSNFGASSYEQYF. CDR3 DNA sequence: TGTGCCAGCAGCTCCAACTTTGGGGCTAGCTCCTACGAGCAGTACTTC.

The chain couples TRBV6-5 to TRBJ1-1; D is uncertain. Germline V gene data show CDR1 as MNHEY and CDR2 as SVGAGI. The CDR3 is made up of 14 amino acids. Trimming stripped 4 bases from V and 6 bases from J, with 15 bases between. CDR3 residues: CASSFRPGSPEAFF. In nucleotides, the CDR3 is TGTGCCAGCAGTTTCCGTCCGGGGAGCCCTGAAGCTTTCTTT.

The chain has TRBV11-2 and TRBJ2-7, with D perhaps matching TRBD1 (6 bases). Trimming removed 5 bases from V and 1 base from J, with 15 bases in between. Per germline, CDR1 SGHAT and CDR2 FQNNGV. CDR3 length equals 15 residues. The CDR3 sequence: CASSPPRGWSYEQYF. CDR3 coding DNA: TGTGCCAGCAGCCCTCCTAGGGGGTGGTCCTACGAGCAGTACTTC.

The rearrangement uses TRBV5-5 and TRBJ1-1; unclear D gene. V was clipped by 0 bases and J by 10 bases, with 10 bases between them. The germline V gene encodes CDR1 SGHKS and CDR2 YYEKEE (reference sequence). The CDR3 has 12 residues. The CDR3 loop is CASSLVEGGAFF. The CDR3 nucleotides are TGTGCCAGCAGCTTGGTAGAGGGTGGAGCTTTCTTT.

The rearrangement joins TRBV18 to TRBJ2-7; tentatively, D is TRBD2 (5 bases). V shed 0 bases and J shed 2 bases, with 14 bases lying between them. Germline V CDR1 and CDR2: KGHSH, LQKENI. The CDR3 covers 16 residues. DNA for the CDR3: TGTGCCAGCTCACCACCGAGAGGTCCCGGGGCCTACGAGCAGTACTTC. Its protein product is CASSPPRGPGAYEQYF.

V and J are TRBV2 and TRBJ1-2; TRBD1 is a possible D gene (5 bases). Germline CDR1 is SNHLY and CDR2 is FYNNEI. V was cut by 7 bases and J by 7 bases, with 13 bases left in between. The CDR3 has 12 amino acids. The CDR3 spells CASTQAGRGYTF. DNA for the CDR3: TGTGCCAGCACCCAGGCAGGGCGTGGCTACACCTTC.

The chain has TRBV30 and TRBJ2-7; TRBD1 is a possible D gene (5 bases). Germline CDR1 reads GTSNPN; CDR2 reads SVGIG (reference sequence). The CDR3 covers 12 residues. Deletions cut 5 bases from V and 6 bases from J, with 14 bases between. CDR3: CAWSPWGREQYF. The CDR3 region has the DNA TGTGCCTGGTCCCCCTGGGGCCGCGAGCAGTACTTC.

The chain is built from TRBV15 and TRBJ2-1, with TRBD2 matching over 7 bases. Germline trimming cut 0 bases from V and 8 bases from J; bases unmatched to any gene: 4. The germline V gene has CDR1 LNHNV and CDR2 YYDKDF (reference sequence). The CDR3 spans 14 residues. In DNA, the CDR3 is TGTGCCACCAGCAGAGATCCCGGGGGGTATGAGCAGTTCTTC. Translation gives CATSRDPGGYEQFF. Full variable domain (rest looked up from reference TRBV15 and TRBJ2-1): DAMVIQNPRYQVTQFGKPVTLSCSQTLNHNVMYWYQQKSSQAPKLLFHYYDKDFNNEADTPDNFQSRRPNTSFCFLDIRSPGLGDTAMYLCATSRDPGGYEQFFGPGTRLTVL.

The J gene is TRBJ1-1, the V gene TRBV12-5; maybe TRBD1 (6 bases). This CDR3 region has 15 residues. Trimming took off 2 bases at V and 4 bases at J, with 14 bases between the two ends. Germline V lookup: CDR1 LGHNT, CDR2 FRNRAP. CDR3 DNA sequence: TGTGCTAGTGGTTTGCTCTTAGGCAGGGGCACTGAAGCTTTCTTT. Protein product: CASGLLLGRGTEAFF.